The 2 T cell receptor beta chains given below trace back to one sample, sequenced in a study of blood T cell repertoires in COVID-19. The assay was immunoSEQ multiplex PCR, and TCRdb's table has in-frame clones only and misses some. Among around 230,000 clones listed, 75% to 90% were seen once. The sequenced sample consisted of peripheral blood. These receptors were collected from a man aged 40-55 years with acute or convalescent COVID-19.

This sequence joins TRBV15 and TRBJ1-2, with 7 nucleotides matching TRBD1. V trimming: 3 bases; J trimming: 7 bases; junction bases outside the gene matches: 5. Germline assignment: CDR1 LNHNV and CDR2 YYDKDF (reference sequence). CDR3 size: 13 residues. The DNA of the CDR3 is TGTGCCACCAGCAGCCAGGGACAGCCTGGCTACACCTTC. It translates to CATSSQGQPGYTF.

J is TRBJ2-6 and V is TRBV19; the match to TRBD2 covers 8 bases. The germline V gene has CDR1 LNHDA and CDR2 SQIVND (reference sequence). CDR3 length: 17 residues. Germline trimming cut 3 bases from V and 0 bases from J; bases unmatched to any gene: 4. The CDR3 protein is CASSIDGGDSGANVLTF. DNA for the CDR3: TGTGCCAGTAGTATTGACGGGGGGGACTCTGGGGCCAACGTCCTGACTTTC.